The entry below describes one T cell receptor beta chain. Its antigen is undetermined. Indicated treatment: oral pan-JAK inhibitor, 5-10 mg twice daily. cDNA prepared by RNA extraction and subsequent reverse transcription served as the template for sequencing. Here immunoSEQ multiplex PCR was the method, and the copy in TCRdb shows in-frame clones only, minus some. The sample records about 120,000 clones, more than 45% being singletons. The data are from a study of CD8+ T cells in alopecia areata. On the study more broadly: Administration of oral tofacitinib to treated patients was at 5 to 10 mg twice daily.

Whole-study findings and limits: Affected lesional scalp, above all in alopecia totalis/universalis, was more clonal than normal scalp. Throughout tofacitinib, many expanded lesional clones continued to persist in scalp and blood. Because one nonresponder was included, the link of baseline CD8+ expansion to response is considered uncertain.

The CDR3 sequence is 14 residues long. With 7 bases removed from V and 1 base from J, the gap between germline ends came to 13 bases. Per the germline V gene, CDR1 is SNHLY and CDR2 is FYNNEI. The rearrangement joins TRBV2 to TRBJ2-5, with D tentatively TRBD1 or TRBD2 (5 bases each). This clonotype was obtained from a human donor with alopecia areata. Sample: CD4+ T cells sorted from blood, taken at week 4, from a patient treated with tofacitinib. The CDR3 reads CASILGPLQETQYF. The CDR3 nucleotides read TGTGCCAGCATCCTGGGACCGCTCCAAGAGACCCAGTACTTC.